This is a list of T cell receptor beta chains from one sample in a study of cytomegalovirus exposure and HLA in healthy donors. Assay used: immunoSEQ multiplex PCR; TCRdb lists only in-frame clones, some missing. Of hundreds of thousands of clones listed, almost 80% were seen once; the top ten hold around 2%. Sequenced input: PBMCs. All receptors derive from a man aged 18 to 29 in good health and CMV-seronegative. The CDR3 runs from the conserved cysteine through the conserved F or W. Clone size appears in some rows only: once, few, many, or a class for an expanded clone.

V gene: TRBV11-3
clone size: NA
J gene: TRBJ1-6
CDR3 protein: CASSWTGGYNSPLHF

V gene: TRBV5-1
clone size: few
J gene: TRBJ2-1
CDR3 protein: CASSYTIRTDLMLNEQFF

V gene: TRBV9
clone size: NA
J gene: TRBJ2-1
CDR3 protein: CASSLSSGSAYNEQFF

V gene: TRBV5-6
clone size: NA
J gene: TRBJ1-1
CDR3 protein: CASSLGVRRDMNTEAFF

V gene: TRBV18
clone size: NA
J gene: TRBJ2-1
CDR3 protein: CASSPGTGAYTEQFF

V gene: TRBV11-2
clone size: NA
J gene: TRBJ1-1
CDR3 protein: CASSLTDPGQGGTEAFF

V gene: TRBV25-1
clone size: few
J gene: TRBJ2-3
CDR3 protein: CASSGRLITDTQYF

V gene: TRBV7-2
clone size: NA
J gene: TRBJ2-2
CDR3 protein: CASRPRQVITGELFF

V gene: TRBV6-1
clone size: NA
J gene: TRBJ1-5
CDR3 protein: CASSEAPSGQPQHF

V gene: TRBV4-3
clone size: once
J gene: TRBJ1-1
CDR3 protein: CASSQDRGREAFF

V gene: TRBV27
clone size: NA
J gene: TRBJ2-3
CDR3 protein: CASSTGSPDTQYF

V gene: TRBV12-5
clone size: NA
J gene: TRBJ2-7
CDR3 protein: CASGFTSGTSYEQYF

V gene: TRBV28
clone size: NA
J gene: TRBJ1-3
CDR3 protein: CASSLWDRANTIYF

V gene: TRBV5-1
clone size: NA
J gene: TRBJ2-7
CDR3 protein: CASSLMGGRPMDEQYF

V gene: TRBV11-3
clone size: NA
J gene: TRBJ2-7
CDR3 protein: CASSLDGLAGINEQYF

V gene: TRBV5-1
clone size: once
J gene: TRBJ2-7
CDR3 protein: CASSPSTGLTYEQYF

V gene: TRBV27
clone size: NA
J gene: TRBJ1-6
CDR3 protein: CASSARRIRVLHF

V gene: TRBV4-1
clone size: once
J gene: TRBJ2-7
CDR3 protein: CASSPSGGTWDYEQYF